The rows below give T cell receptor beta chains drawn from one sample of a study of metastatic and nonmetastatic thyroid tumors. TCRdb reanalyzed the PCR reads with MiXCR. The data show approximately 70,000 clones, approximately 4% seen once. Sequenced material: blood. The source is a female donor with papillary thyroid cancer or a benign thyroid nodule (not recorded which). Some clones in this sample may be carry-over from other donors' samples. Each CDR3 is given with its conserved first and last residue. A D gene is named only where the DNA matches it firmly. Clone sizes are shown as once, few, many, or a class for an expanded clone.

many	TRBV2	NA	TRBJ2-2	TGTGCCAGCGAATGGGGGCAGAACACCGGGGAGCTGTTTTTT	CASEWGQNTGELFF
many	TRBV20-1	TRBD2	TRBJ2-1	TGCAGTGCTATCCCCCGGACTAGCGGGAGGGTCGCGTTCTTC	CSAIPRTSGRVAFF
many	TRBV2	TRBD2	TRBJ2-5	TGTGCCAGCAGTAAAGCGGGAGGAGGTGGTGAGACCCAGTACTTC	CASSKAGGGGETQYF
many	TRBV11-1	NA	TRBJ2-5	TGTGCCAGCAGCTCGGGGAAGCCTTTGGTGGAGACCCAGTACTTC	CASSSGKPLVETQYF
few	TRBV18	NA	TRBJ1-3	TGTGCCAGCTCACCCCAACAGGGATCTGGAAACACCATATATTTT	CASSPQQGSGNTIYF
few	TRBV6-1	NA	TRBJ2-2	TGTGCCAGCAGCCTTCGTGGCAGGGGGAACACCGGGGAGCTGTTTTTT	CASSLRGRGNTGELFF
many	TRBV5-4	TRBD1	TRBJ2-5	TGTGCCAGCAGCTCACAGGGGGCCCAGTACTTC	CASSSQGAQYF
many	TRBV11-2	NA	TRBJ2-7	TGTGCCAGCAGCCCCGACAGAAGTTCCCTCTACGAGCAGTACTTC	CASSPDRSSLYEQYF
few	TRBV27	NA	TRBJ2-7	TGTGCCAGCAGCCCCCTCCCCCGGGGGAGGAGCTACTACGAGCAGTACTTC	CASSPLPRGRSYYEQYF
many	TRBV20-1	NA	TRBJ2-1	TGCAGTGCTAGAGATCTGGGCCTAGCCGACTCTAATGAGCAGTTCTTC	CSARDLGLADSNEQFF
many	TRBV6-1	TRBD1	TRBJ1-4	TGTGCCAGCAGGGAAGACAGGGGGCGAAATGAAAAACTGTTTTTT	CASREDRGRNEKLFF
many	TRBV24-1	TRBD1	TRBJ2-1	TGTGCCACCAGTGAGGGACAGGGGAACTACAATGAGCAGTTCTTC	CATSEGQGNYNEQFF
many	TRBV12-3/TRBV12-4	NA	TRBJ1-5	TGTGCCGGCAGTCCAACCCTCTTAGAGCCCCAGCATTTT	CAGSPTLLEPQHF
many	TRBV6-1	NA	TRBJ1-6	TGTGCCAGCAGTTATCGGGAATATAATTCACCCCTCCACTTT	CASSYREYNSPLHF
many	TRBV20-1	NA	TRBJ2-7	TGCAGTGCTAACGACTACCCCGAGCAGTACTTC	CSANDYPEQYF
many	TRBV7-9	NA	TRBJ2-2	TGTGCCAGCAGCTTAGATTGGGGAATCACGAACACCGGGGAGCTGTTTTTT	CASSLDWGITNTGELFF
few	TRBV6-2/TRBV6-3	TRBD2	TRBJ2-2	TGTGCCAGCGGAAGTGTTGCGGGAGGGCCGGCCGGGGAGCTGTTTTTT	CASGSVAGGPAGELFF